A single sample gave rise to the 29 T cell receptor beta chains below, sequenced in a study of TIL therapy for anti-PD-1-resistant metastatic lung cancer. Sample time point: pre-treatment sample, taken before nivolumab and TIL therapy. This was the immunoSEQ v3 assay. The repertoire was sequenced with immunoSEQ multiplex PCR; TCRdb's copy has only in-frame clones and lacks some. The repertoire holds about 59,000 clones, with less than 85% as singletons. Sequencing used blood, obtained at baseline. These receptors came from a person aged 25-85 years with non-small cell lung cancer.

V gene TRBV20-1 combines with J gene TRBJ1-1; D gene uncertain. Germline V CDR1 and CDR2: DFQATT, SNEGSKA (reference sequence). The germline V and J ends were trimmed by 4 bases and 6 bases, with 9 bases remaining between them. The CDR3 extends over 11 amino acids. This CDR3 is CSANLGAEAFF. In DNA form, the CDR3 reads TGCAGTGCTAACCTTGGCGCTGAAGCTTTCTTT.

The rearrangement joins TRBV7-9 to TRBJ2-5, with no clear D. CDR1 SEHNR and CDR2 FQNEAQ come from the germline V gene (reference sequence). The CDR3 runs 13 residues. V was cut by 3 bases and J by 5 bases, with 10 bases left in between. CDR3 nucleotides: TGTGCCAGCAGCTTCGGTCAGGTGGAGACCCAGTACTTC. It encodes CASSFGQVETQYF.

The chain employs TRBV5-8 and TRBJ2-5; TRBD2 aligns across 14 bases. V trimming: 4 bases; J trimming: 0 bases; junction bases outside the gene matches: 2. Germline V CDR1 and CDR2: SGHTS, YDEGEE. The CDR3 has 16 amino acids. Here the CDR3 reads CASSKGLAGDQETQYF. The DNA of the CDR3 is TGTGCCAGCAGCAAGGGACTAGCGGGGGACCAAGAGACCCAGTACTTC.

V is TRBV27 and J is TRBJ2-7; tentative D call: TRBD2 (5 bases). From germline, CDR1 is MNHEY and CDR2 SMNVEV (reference sequence). V lost 6 bases and J 4 bases, leaving 13 bases between the germline ends. This CDR3 has 13 residues. The CDR3: CASRVGSLYEQYF. As DNA, the CDR3 is TGTGCCAGCAGGGTGGGGAGTTTATACGAGCAGTACTTC.

This clone was seen a few times. V and J are TRBV11-2 and TRBJ1-3; a possible D gene is TRBD1 (5 bases). CDR1 and CDR2 (germline): SGHAT, FQNNGV. Trimming stripped 5 bases from V and 2 bases from J, with 10 bases between. This CDR3 contains 14 residues. CDR3 nucleotides: TGTGCCAGCAGCCCAGGGTTCGCTGGAAACACCATATATTTT. Translating it yields CASSPGFAGNTIYF.

The chain links TRBV5-1 to TRBJ2-2; 8 bases match TRBD1. This CDR3 spans 15 amino acids. The ends lost 3 bases at V and 1 base at J; junction bases unmatched: 2. Germline-derived CDR1 and CDR2 are SGHRS and YFSETQ. The CDR3 loop is CASSYGTGNTGELFF. The CDR3 coding sequence is TGCGCCAGCAGCTACGGGACAGGGAACACCGGGGAGCTGTTTTTT.

This sequence joins TRBV6-5 and TRBJ2-1; 11 bases fit TRBD1. Germline loops: CDR1 MNHEY, CDR2 SVGAGI. There are 15 residues in the CDR3. The V and J ends lost 2 bases and 6 bases, in that order; junction bases with no gene match: 3. CDR3 residues: CASSYQGQGGNEQFF. As DNA, the CDR3 is TGTGCCAGCAGTTACCAGGGACAGGGGGGCAATGAGCAGTTCTTC.

The chain couples TRBV7-8 to TRBJ2-1; TRBD2 matches at 8 bases. The germline V gene has CDR1 SGHVS and CDR2 FQNEAQ. The CDR3 has 16 amino acids. The V segment lost 5 bases and the J segment 2 bases; nucleotides outside the gene matches: 8. Here the CDR3 DNA reads TGTGCCAGCAGCGCCACAAAGACTAGCGCCTACAATGAGCAGTTCTTC. It encodes CASSATKTSAYNEQFF. Combining the CDR3 with reference TRBV7-8 and TRBJ2-1 gives the whole variable domain GAGVSQSPRYKVAKRGQDVALRCDPISGHVSLFWYQQALGQGPEFLTYFQNEAQLDKSGLPSDRFFAERPEGSVSTLKIQRTQQEDSAVYLCASSATKTSAYNEQFFGPGTRLTVL.

The V call is TRBV7-2, the J call TRBJ2-7; TRBD2 matches at 8 bases. Germline V gene lookup returns CDR1 SGHTA and CDR2 FQGNSA. V lost 5 bases, J lost 3 bases, and 12 bases stayed unmatched. The CDR3 has 16 residues. CDR3 residues: CASSRRGGSGLYEQYF. CDR3 in DNA: TGTGCCAGCAGCCGTCGGGGGGGGAGTGGGCTCTACGAGCAGTACTTC.

V gene TRBV4-3 combines with J gene TRBJ1-1; D is ambiguous. This CDR3 is built from 14 residues. The germline V gene has CDR1 LGHNA and CDR2 YSLEER. Trimming left V 0 bases short and J 4 bases short, with 9 bases between. Here the CDR3 DNA reads TGCGCCAGCAGCCAAGACCCATTTGGCACTGAAGCTTTCTTT. Protein: CASSQDPFGTEAFF.

This rearrangement joins TRBV6-5 to TRBJ2-1; D unclear. The CDR3 totals 14 residues. Per germline, CDR1 MNHEY and CDR2 SVGAGI. Trimming took off 0 bases at V and 5 bases at J, with 8 bases between the two ends. The chain's CDR3 is CASSYSGPHNEQFF. CDR3 sequence (DNA): TGTGCCAGCAGTTACTCGGGCCCGCACAATGAGCAGTTCTTC.

The V call is TRBV2, the J call TRBJ2-1; D is possibly TRBD2 (5 bases). CDR1 is SNHLY, CDR2 FYNNEI, per germline. The CDR3 is 15 residues long. The V and J ends lost 6 bases and 0 bases respectively, with 12 bases between them. The CDR3 reads CASRDGGSSYNEQFF. The DNA of the CDR3 is TGTGCCAGCAGGGATGGCGGGTCCTCCTACAATGAGCAGTTCTTC. The variable domain in full, completed from reference TRBV2 and TRBJ2-1, reads EPEVTQTPSHQVTQMGQEVILRCVPISNHLYFYWYRQILGQKVEFLVSFYNNEISEKSEIFDDQFSVERPDGSNFTLKIRSTKLEDSAMYFCASRDGGSSYNEQFFGPGTRLTVL.

This chain joins TRBV27 and TRBJ2-7; D could derive from TRBD1 or TRBD2 (5 bases each). The CDR3 has 18 amino acids. Between the trimmed V and J ends, which lost 3 bases and 4 bases, there was a span of 25 bases. The germline V gene has CDR1 MNHEY and CDR2 SMNVEV (reference sequence). The CDR3, as DNA: TGTGCCAGCAGTTTTGGGGGAGAGGGGTTCTCCTTGGTGTACGAGCAGTACTTC. Translation gives CASSFGGEGFSLVYEQYF.

The chain uses TRBV5-4 and TRBJ2-1, with 12 bases lining up with TRBD2. The CDR3 is 17 residues long. Per the germline V gene, CDR1 is SGHNT and CDR2 is YYREEE (reference sequence). V shed 3 bases and J 9 bases; nucleotides not matched to a gene: 13. The CDR3 sequence is CASSYNLFGLAGLEQFF. CDR3 bases: TGTGCCAGCAGCTACAACCTTTTCGGACTAGCGGGGCTTGAGCAGTTCTTC.

This chain links TRBV27 with TRBJ1-4; 7 positions agree with TRBD1. V was clipped by 4 bases and J by 3 bases; unmatched bases: 8. The CDR3 is 16 amino acids. CDR1 and CDR2 from the germline V gene are MNHEY and SMNVEV (reference sequence). CDR3 nucleotide sequence: TGTGCCAGCAGTTATTCCAGACAGGGAGCTAATGAAAAACTGTTTTTT. It encodes CASSYSRQGANEKLFF.

The rearrangement uses TRBV6-5 and TRBJ2-5; possible D gene TRBD2, 7 bases. V shed 8 bases and J shed 4 bases, with 17 bases lying between them. The germline CDR1 and CDR2 sequences are MNHEY and SVGAGI. CDR3 size: 14 residues. For the CDR3, the DNA is TGTGCCAGCCTGGGGGCTAGCGGAGGAGAGACCCAGTACTTC. This encodes CASLGASGGETQYF.

This clone appeared once. The DNA for the CDR3 is TGCGCCAGCAGCGTGTGGGGCCTCCCCACAGATACGCAGTATTTT. Translating gives CASSVWGLPTDTQYF. This chain joins TRBV5-1 and TRBJ2-3, with D maybe TRBD1 (5 bases). The CDR3 contains 15 residues. Germline V gene sequence: CDR1 SGHRS, CDR2 YFSETQ. The V and J ends lost 4 bases and 2 bases respectively, with 14 bases between them.

This clone has only a few counts. The chain couples TRBV7-9 to TRBJ1-5; TRBD1 might be the D (6 bases). Deletions cut 3 bases from V and 4 bases from J, with 7 bases between. The V gene's germline CDR1 is SEHNR and CDR2 FQNEAQ (reference sequence). The CDR3 consists of 13 residues. The CDR3 loop is CASSFRGNQPQHF. The CDR3 nucleotides are TGTGCCAGCAGCTTCAGGGGAAATCAGCCCCAGCATTTT.

The chain has TRBV27 and TRBJ1-6; 7 bases align to TRBD1. V shed 7 bases, J shed 5 bases, and the junction held 5 bases outside the gene matches. The length of the CDR3 is 14 residues. Germline CDR1 MNHEY, CDR2 SMNVEV (reference sequence). This CDR3 reads CASNPTGNNSPLHF. CDR3 DNA sequence: TGTGCCAGCAACCCGACAGGGAATAATTCACCCCTCCACTTT.

The rearrangement uses TRBV19 and TRBJ2-4, with 8 nucleotides matching TRBD1. The CDR3 consists of 14 residues. CDR1 is LNHDA, CDR2 SQIVND, per germline (reference sequence). The trim removed 5 bases at V and 13 bases at J, leaving 13 bases unmatched. The CDR3 protein is CASSPPDRAYMQYF. The CDR3 nucleotides read TGTGCCAGTAGTCCTCCGGACAGGGCCTATATGCAGTACTTC.

CDR3 loop: CASGQLPGQGATDTQYF. CDR3 nucleotide sequence: TGTGCCAGCGGTCAGCTCCCGGGACAGGGGGCAACAGATACGCAGTATTTT. V gene TRBV28 combines with J gene TRBJ2-3; TRBD1 matches at 12 bases. The V gene's germline CDR1 is MDHEN and CDR2 SYDVKM. The V segment lost 8 bases and the J segment 3 bases; nucleotides outside the gene matches: 12. CDR3 length: 17 amino acids.

This chain uses TRBV5-1 with TRBJ2-1; TRBD2 matches 7 bases. Germline V CDR1 and CDR2: SGHRS, YFSETQ. Germline trimming cut 4 bases from V and 6 bases from J; bases unmatched to any gene: 4. This CDR3 region has 13 residues. CDR3 DNA sequence: TGCGCCAGCAGCCCCGGGGGGAGCAATGAGCAGTTCTTC. Translation: CASSPGGSNEQFF.

The J gene is TRBJ1-5, the V gene TRBV12-5, with D hard to call. Per germline, CDR1 LGHNT and CDR2 FRNRAP. The ends were cut back, 8 bases at V and 0 bases at J, with 8 bases in the middle. This CDR3 comprises 13 residues. The CDR3 nucleotides read TGTGCTAGTTCGTACGATAGCAATCAGCCCCAGCATTTT. It encodes CASSYDSNQPQHF.

CDR3 bases: TGTGCCAGCAGCTTAACCTCCGGACCCCCTGGGGCCAACGTCCTGACTTTC. It codes for CASSLTSGPPGANVLTF. The chain employs TRBV7-8 and TRBJ2-6, with D uncertain. This CDR3 comprises 17 residues. V was trimmed by 2 bases and J by 2 bases, leaving 13 bases between them. The germline CDR1 and CDR2 sequences are SGHVS and FQNEAQ.

The J gene is TRBJ1-2, the V gene TRBV5-1; no definite D call. This CDR3 region has 14 residues. Germline CDR1 is SGHRS and CDR2 is YFSETQ. Trimming took off 1 base at V and 3 bases at J, with 10 bases between the two ends. CDR3 loop: CASSLHGADYGYTF. CDR3 DNA sequence: TGCGCCAGCAGCTTGCATGGAGCGGACTATGGCTACACCTTC.

The CDR3 region has the DNA TGCAGCGTTGGTCAGGGAGCCTTGGAGACCCAGTACTTC. Amino acids: CSVGQGALETQYF. This chain joins TRBV29-1 and TRBJ2-5; D is possibly TRBD1 or TRBD2 (5 bases each). Germline-derived CDR1 and CDR2 are SQVTM and ANQGSEA. There are 13 residues in the CDR3. The V and J ends lost 4 bases and 5 bases respectively, with 14 bases between them.

Here the CDR3 DNA reads TGTGCCAGCAGCTTAGGGATGTCGCTGACAGGGGCCGCAAACTATGGCTACACCTTC. Translated: CASSLGMSLTGAANYGYTF. This chain joins TRBV7-9 and TRBJ1-2; 8 bases align to TRBD1. V shed 1 base and J 2 bases; nucleotides not matched to a gene: 15. Germline lookup yields CDR1 SEHNR and CDR2 FQNEAQ (reference sequence). This CDR3 has 19 residues.

V usage is TRBV30 and J usage is TRBJ1-3; no reliable D call. This CDR3 region has 13 residues. Trimming pared 0 bases from V and 6 bases from J, leaving 9 bases between. CDR1 is GTSNPN, CDR2 SVGIG, per germline (reference sequence). The CDR3 DNA follows: TGTGCCTGGAGTGTACAAGGGCCAAACACCATATATTTT. It codes for CAWSVQGPNTIYF.

This chain connects TRBV19 to TRBJ2-6; 7 bases fit TRBD1. The CDR3 runs to 18 residues. V was clipped by 5 bases and J by 3 bases; unmatched bases: 13. Germline V gene sequence: CDR1 LNHDA, CDR2 SQIVND (reference sequence). Here the CDR3 DNA reads TGTGCCAGTAGTCCCAACCAGGGGGTAGTTGTTGGGGCCAACGTCCTGACTTTC. Translated: CASSPNQGVVVGANVLTF.